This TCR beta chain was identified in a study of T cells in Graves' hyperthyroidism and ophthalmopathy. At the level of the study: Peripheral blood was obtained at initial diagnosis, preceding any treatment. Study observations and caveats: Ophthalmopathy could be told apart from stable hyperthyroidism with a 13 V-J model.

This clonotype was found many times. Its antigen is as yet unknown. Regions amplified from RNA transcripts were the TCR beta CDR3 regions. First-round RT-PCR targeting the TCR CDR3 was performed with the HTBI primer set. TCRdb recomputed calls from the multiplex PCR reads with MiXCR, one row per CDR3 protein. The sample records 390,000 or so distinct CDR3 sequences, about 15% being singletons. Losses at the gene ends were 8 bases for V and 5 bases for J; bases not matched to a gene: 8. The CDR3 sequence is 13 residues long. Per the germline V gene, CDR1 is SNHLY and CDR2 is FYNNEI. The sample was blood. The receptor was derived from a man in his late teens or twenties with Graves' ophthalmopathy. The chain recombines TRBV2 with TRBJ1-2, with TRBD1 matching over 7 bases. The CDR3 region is CASWEGAGYGYTF. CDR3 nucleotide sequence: TGTGCCAGCTGGGAGGGGGCAGGATATGGCTACACCTTC.